Listed here are 24 T cell receptor beta chains from one sample, sequenced in a study of blood T cell repertoires in COVID-19. This table comes from immunoSEQ multiplex PCR, and its TCRdb copy is limited to in-frame clones, with some not included. The sample lists 100,000 to 150,000 clones, roughly 91% seen once, with less than 2% in the top ten. Specimen: peripheral blood. These TCRs come from a human donor in a cohort sampled during active COVID-19.

This rearrangement joins TRBV2 to TRBJ2-5; 8 bases agree with TRBD1. Germline-derived CDR1 and CDR2 are SNHLY and FYNNEI. CDR3 length equals 15 residues. The V segment lost 7 bases and the J segment 1 base; nucleotides outside the gene matches: 8. CDR3: CASNDRGRTQETQYF. Here the CDR3 DNA reads TGTGCCAGCAATGACAGGGGCAGGACCCAAGAGACCCAGTACTTC.

This chain links TRBV10-1 with TRBJ2-7; TRBD1 matches at 9 bases. The CDR3 consists of 16 residues. The germline V gene encodes CDR1 WNHNN and CDR2 SYGVQD (reference sequence). Germline trimming cut 9 bases from V and 5 bases from J; bases unmatched to any gene: 17. CDR3 sequence: CARDTLLNGTGNEQYF. CDR3 nucleotide sequence: TGCGCCAGGGACACCCTATTGAACGGGACAGGGAACGAGCAGTACTTC.

V usage is TRBV18 and J usage is TRBJ1-1; 9 bases agree with TRBD1. This CDR3 has 16 amino acids. V gave up 0 bases and J gave up 6 bases; unmatched junction bases: 8. CDR1 is KGHSH and CDR2 is LQKENI in the germline V gene. This CDR3 is CASSPPNGQGISEAFF. The CDR3 DNA reads as TGTGCCAGCTCACCACCGAATGGACAGGGGATTTCTGAAGCTTTCTTT.

The genes are TRBV10-3 and TRBJ1-5; D remains ambiguous. V lost 10 bases and J 0 bases, leaving 10 bases between the germline ends. The CDR3 has 13 amino acids. Germline V CDR1 and CDR2: ENHRY, SYGVKD. CDR3 nucleotide sequence: TGTGCCAAATCAGCGGGTAGCAATCAGCCCCAGCATTTT. This gives the protein CAKSAGSNQPQHF.

A few counts support this clone. The V gene is TRBV11-2, the J gene TRBJ2-7; TRBD2 matches 9 bases. Germline CDR1 and CDR2: SGHAT and FQNNGV. V was pared by 2 bases and J by 3 bases, with 11 bases of the junction left unmatched. The CDR3 spans 17 residues. The CDR3 loop reads CASSLFGGGAGLYEQYF. CDR3 nucleotides: TGTGCCAGCAGCTTATTCGGCGGGGGGGCGGGACTCTACGAGCAGTACTTC.

The chain combines TRBV12-3 or TRBV12-4 with TRBJ1-1; TRBD1 might be the D (5 bases). The CDR3 extends over 12 amino acids. With 4 bases removed from V and 11 bases from J, the gap between germline ends came to 14 bases. DNA for the CDR3: TGTGCCAGCAGTTCCGGATTTCGGGGGGCTTTCTTT. Amino acids: CASSSGFRGAFF.

As to this clone: Other DNA variants within this sample encode the same CDR3. The chain joins TRBV19 to TRBJ2-2; D gene uncertain. This CDR3 comprises 15 residues. CDR1 and CDR2 from the germline V gene are LNHDA and SQIVND (reference sequence). V was trimmed by 1 base and J by 2 bases, leaving 8 bases between them. This CDR3 reads CASSIGQVNTGELFF. The CDR3 bases are TGTGCCAGTAGTATAGGGCAGGTAAACACCGGGGAGCTGTTTTTT.

This chain links TRBV12-3 or TRBV12-4 with TRBJ1-1; 8 positions match TRBD1. The CDR3 extends over 12 amino acids. The V segment lost 5 bases and the J segment 10 bases; nucleotides outside the gene matches: 6. The CDR3 here is CASSPGQGGAFF. Written as DNA, the CDR3 is TGTGCCAGCAGTCCAGGACAGGGAGGAGCTTTCTTT.

V and J are TRBV6-5 and TRBJ1-2; 7 nucleotides align to TRBD1. The CDR3 extends over 14 amino acids. Germline values: CDR1 MNHEY, CDR2 SVGAGI. V dropped 7 bases and J dropped 1; count of bases not matched to a gene: 6. The CDR3 bases are TGTGCCAGCATTTCTCGGGACAGTAACTATGGCTACACCTTC. Translated, it gives CASISRDSNYGYTF.

The chain uses TRBV27 and TRBJ2-1, with 9 bases fitting TRBD2. The germline CDR1 and CDR2 sequences are MNHEY and SMNVEV (reference sequence). J was trimmed by 0 bases and V by 2 bases; bases with no gene match: 17. The CDR3 consists of 21 residues. CDR3 region: CASSLRAYVSGSASSYNEQFF. The CDR3 nucleotides read TGTGCCAGCAGTTTACGAGCTTATGTTAGCGGGAGCGCGAGCTCCTACAATGAGCAGTTCTTC.

This clone was found once. The sample holds other DNA sequences that translate to the same CDR3. V is TRBV7-2 and J is TRBJ2-7, with TRBD2 matching over 11 bases. The CDR3 is made up of 16 amino acids. Germline V lookup: CDR1 SGHTA, CDR2 FQGNSA. Unmatched junction bases numbered 6, after V lost 2 bases and J lost 3 bases. CDR3 nucleotide sequence: TGTGCCAGCAGCTTACTAGCGGGAGGACCCCTCTACGAGCAGTACTTC. The encoded protein is CASSLLAGGPLYEQYF.

The V and J genes are TRBV5-1 and TRBJ2-2; TRBD2 aligns across 10 bases. V lost 2 bases and J lost 6; bases outside the gene matches: 10. The germline V gene encodes CDR1 SGHRS and CDR2 YFSETQ. There are 17 residues in the CDR3. The CDR3 coding sequence is TGCGCCAGCAGCTTAGGAGGGACTAGCGACTTGCCCGGGGAGCTGTTTTTT. Residues: CASSLGGTSDLPGELFF.

The sample holds a few counts of this clone. The sample contains more than one DNA sequence encoding this CDR3. The CDR3 sequence: CASRTSGTYNEQFF. The CDR3 DNA follows: TGTGCCAGCCGGACTAGCGGGACCTACAATGAGCAGTTCTTC. The chain is built from TRBV19 and TRBJ2-1; 12 bases map to TRBD2. Germline V gives CDR1 LNHDA, CDR2 SQIVND (reference sequence). V trimming: 9 bases; J trimming: 2 bases; junction bases outside the gene matches: 2. The CDR3 length is 14 residues.

This clone was seen a single time. This sequence joins TRBV10-2 and TRBJ1-1, with a weak D call TRBD1 (5 bases). Trimming left V 4 bases short and J 1 base short, with 16 bases between. The CDR3 contains 16 residues. CDR1 is WSHSY, CDR2 SAAADI, per germline. This chain's CDR3 is CASSALHWGENTEAFF. CDR3 bases: TGCGCCAGCAGTGCCCTACATTGGGGCGAGAACACTGAAGCTTTCTTT.

The rearrangement joins TRBV27 to TRBJ1-5, with TRBD1 matching over 7 bases. Losses at the gene ends were 5 bases for V and 7 bases for J; bases not matched to a gene: 8. There are 14 residues in the CDR3. Germline V gene data show CDR1 as MNHEY and CDR2 as SMNVEV (reference sequence). The CDR3: CASSPQGNIQPQHF. The CDR3, as DNA: TGTGCCAGCAGTCCACAGGGGAATATACAGCCCCAGCATTTT.

The chain uses TRBV5-8 and TRBJ2-1; D is possibly TRBD1 (5 bases). The V end lost 0 bases, the J end lost 2 bases, and 9 bases lay between the germline ends. CDR3 length equals 15 residues. Germline V CDR1 and CDR2: SGHTS, YDEGEE. The CDR3 nucleotides are TGTGCCAGCAGCTTGGGCCCGGACACCTACAATGAGCAGTTCTTC. Amino acids: CASSLGPDTYNEQFF.

The chain employs TRBV7-9 and TRBJ1-2; D gene ambiguous. CDR3 size: 15 residues. Germline CDR1 is SEHNR and CDR2 is FQNEAQ (reference sequence). The V end was cut by 1 base, the J end by 2 bases, with 11 bases between. This CDR3 is CASSLDSWQNYGYTF. As DNA, the CDR3 is TGTGCCAGCAGCTTAGATTCTTGGCAGAACTATGGCTACACCTTC.

This clone was counted once. The rearrangement joins TRBV6-4 to TRBJ2-1; 14 bases fit TRBD2. Germline trimming cut 7 bases from V and 3 bases from J; bases unmatched to any gene: 5. Germline V lookup: CDR1 MRHNA, CDR2 SNTAGT. This CDR3 comprises 16 residues. CDR3 amino acids: CASKGLAGGSYNEQFF. The CDR3, as DNA: TGTGCCAGCAAAGGACTAGCGGGGGGAAGCTACAATGAGCAGTTCTTC.

V gene TRBV7-9 combines with J gene TRBJ1-1, with D possibly TRBD1 on 6 matching bases. V was shortened by 5 bases and J by 4 bases, with 17 bases between the two germline ends. The germline CDR1 and CDR2 sequences are SEHNR and FQNEAQ (reference sequence). This CDR3 comprises 15 residues. CDR3 amino acids: CASSPGAGWGTEAFF. CDR3 nucleotides: TGTGCCAGCAGCCCAGGGGCTGGCTGGGGCACTGAAGCTTTCTTT.

The chain joins TRBV28 to TRBJ2-7; possibly TRBD2 for D (6 bases). The ends were cut back, 5 bases at V and 0 bases at J, with 14 bases in the middle. Germline V gives CDR1 MDHEN, CDR2 SYDVKM. The CDR3 is 15 residues long. The CDR3 here is CASSPGGGNSYEQYF. The CDR3 bases are TGTGCCAGCAGTCCCGGGGGTGGAAACTCCTACGAGCAGTACTTC. The full variable domain, completed using reference TRBV28 and TRBJ2-7, is DVKVTQSSRYLVKRTGEKVFLECVQDMDHENMFWYRQDPGLGLRLIYFSYDVKMKEKGDIPEGYSVSREKKERFSLILESASTNQTSMYLCASSPGGGNSYEQYFGPGTRLTVT.

The chain has TRBV14 and TRBJ2-5, with a tentative D call TRBD2 (7 bases). Per the germline V gene, CDR1 is SGHDN and CDR2 is FVKESK. V was pared by 4 bases and J by 5 bases, with 17 bases between. The CDR3 length is 15 residues. CDR3 amino acids: CASSPKARGRETQYF. In DNA, the CDR3 is TGTGCCAGCAGCCCTAAGGCGCGGGGGCGGGAGACCCAGTACTTC.

This chain connects TRBV2 to TRBJ1-4, with 11 bases lining up with TRBD1. The germline V gene has CDR1 SNHLY and CDR2 FYNNEI. J gave up 7 bases and V 6 bases, and 1 base lay outside the gene matches. The CDR3 extends over 13 amino acids. In DNA, the CDR3 is TGTGCCAGCAGGGACAGGGGGCTTGAAAAACTGTTTTTT. Translated: CASRDRGLEKLFF.

The chain carries TRBV4-1 and TRBJ1-1; TRBD1 might be the D (5 bases). CDR1 and CDR2 (germline): MGHRA, YSYEKL. V lost 1 base, J lost 3 bases, and 12 bases lay in between. The CDR3 spans 15 residues. CDR3: CASSQAVGGYTEAFF. The CDR3 DNA reads as TGCGCCAGCAGCCAAGCCGTCGGGGGTTACACTGAAGCTTTCTTT.

The chain is built from TRBV28 and TRBJ1-1, with a tentative D call TRBD1 (5 bases). V shed 7 bases and J shed 8 bases, with 14 bases lying between them. The germline CDR1 and CDR2 sequences are MDHEN and SYDVKM. The CDR3 sequence is 12 residues long. CDR3 sequence: CASTPPAGEAFF. CDR3 DNA sequence: TGTGCCAGCACCCCGCCCGCAGGGGAAGCTTTCTTT.